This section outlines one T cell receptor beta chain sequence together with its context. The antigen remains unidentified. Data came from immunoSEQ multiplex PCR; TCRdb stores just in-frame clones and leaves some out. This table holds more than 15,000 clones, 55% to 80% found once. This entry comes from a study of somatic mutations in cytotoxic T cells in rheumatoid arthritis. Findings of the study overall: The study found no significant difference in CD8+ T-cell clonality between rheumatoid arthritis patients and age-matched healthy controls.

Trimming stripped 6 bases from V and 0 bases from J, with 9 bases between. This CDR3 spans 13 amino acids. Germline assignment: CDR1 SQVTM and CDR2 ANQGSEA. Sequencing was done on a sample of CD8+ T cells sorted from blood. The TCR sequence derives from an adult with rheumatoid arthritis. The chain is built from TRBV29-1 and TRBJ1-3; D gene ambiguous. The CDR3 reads CSVEGNSGNTIYF. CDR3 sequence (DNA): TGCAGCGTCGAGGGTAACTCTGGAAACACCATATATTTT.